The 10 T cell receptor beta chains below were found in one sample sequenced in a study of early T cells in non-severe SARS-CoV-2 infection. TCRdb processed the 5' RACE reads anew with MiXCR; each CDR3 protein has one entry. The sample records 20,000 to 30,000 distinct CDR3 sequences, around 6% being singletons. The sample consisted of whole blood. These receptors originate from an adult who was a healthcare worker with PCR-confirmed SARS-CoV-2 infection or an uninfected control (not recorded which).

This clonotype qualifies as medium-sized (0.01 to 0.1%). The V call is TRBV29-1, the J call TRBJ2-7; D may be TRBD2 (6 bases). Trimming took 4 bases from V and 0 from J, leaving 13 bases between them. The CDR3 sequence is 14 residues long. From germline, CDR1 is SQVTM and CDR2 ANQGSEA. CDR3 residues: CSVVGGYSSYEQYF. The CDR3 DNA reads TGCAGCGTTGTTGGAGGGTATAGCTCCTACGAGCAGTACTTC.

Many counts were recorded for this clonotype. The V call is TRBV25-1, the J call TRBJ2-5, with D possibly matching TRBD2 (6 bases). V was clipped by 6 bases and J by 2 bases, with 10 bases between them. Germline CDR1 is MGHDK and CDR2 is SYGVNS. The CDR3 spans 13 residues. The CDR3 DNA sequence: TGTGCCAGCAGGGGGGGAGATCAAGAGACCCAGTACTTC. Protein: CASRGGDQETQYF.

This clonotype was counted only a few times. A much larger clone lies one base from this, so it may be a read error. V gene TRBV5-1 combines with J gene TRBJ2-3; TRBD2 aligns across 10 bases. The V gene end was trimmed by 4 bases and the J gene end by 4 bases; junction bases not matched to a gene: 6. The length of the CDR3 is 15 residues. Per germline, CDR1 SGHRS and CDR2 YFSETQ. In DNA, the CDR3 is TGCGCCAGCAGCCCCCGGACTAGCGGCGCAGATACGCAGTATTTT. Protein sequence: CASSPRTSGADTQYF.

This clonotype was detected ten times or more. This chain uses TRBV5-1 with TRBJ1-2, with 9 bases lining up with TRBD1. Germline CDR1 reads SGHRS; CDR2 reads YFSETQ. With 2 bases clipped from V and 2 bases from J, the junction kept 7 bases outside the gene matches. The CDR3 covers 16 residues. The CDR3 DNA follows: TGCGCCAGCAGCTTCTACCCCGGGACAGGGAACTATGGCTACACCTTC. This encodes CASSFYPGTGNYGYTF.

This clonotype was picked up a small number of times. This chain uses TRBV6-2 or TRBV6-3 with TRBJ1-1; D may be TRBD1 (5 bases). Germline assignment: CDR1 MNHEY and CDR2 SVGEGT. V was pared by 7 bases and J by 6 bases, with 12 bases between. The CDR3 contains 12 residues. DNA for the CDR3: TGTGCCAGCACCCGATGGGGGGCTGAAGCTTTCTTT. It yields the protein CASTRWGAEAFF.

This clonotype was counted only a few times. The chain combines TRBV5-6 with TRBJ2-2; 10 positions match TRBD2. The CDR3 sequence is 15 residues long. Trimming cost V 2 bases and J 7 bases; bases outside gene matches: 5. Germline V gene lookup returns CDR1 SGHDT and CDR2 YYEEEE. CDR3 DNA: TGTGCCAGCAGCTTCCCTAGCGGGGGCCTCGGGGAGCTGTTTTTT. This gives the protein CASSFPSGGLGELFF.

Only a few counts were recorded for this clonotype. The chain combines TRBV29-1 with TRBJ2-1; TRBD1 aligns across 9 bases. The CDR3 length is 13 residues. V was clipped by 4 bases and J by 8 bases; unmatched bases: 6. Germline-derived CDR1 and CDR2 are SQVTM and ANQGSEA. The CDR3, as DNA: TGCAGCGTTGTGGGACAGGGCTTCGATGAGCAGTTCTTC. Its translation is CSVVGQGFDEQFF.

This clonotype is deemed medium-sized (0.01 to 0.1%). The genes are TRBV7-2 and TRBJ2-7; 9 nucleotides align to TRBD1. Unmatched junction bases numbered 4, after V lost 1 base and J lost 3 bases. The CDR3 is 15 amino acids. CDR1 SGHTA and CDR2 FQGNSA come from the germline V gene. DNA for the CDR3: TGTGCCAGCAGCTTAGGACCGGGACAGGGCTACGAGCAGTACTTC. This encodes CASSLGPGQGYEQYF.

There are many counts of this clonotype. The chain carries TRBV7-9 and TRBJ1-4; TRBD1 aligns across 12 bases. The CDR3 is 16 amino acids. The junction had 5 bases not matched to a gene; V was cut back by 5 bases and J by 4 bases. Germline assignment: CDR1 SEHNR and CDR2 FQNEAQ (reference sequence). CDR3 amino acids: CASSRGQGAVNEKLFF. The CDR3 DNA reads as TGTGCCAGCAGCCGGGGACAGGGGGCAGTTAATGAAAAACTGTTTTTT. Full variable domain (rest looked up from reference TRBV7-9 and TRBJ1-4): DTGVSQNPRHKITKRGQNVTFRCDPISEHNRLYWYRQTLGQGPEFLTYFQNEAQLEKSRLLSDRFSAERPKGSFSTLEIQRTEQGDSAMYLCASSRGQGAVNEKLFFGSGTQLSVL.

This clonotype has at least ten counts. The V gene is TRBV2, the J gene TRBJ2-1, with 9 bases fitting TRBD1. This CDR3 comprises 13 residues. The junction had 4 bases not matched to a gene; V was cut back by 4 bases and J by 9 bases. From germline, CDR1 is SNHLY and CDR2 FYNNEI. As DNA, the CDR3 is TGTGCCAGCAGTGGGACAGGGGTGGGTGAGCAGTTCTTC. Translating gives CASSGTGVGEQFF.